This entry lists 24 T cell receptor beta chains sequenced from one sample in a study of lymphopenia after photon versus proton radiotherapy. Profiling relied on immunoSEQ multiplex PCR, and the TCRdb table lists in-frame clones only, not all of them. The table lists some 30,000 clones, roughly 89% of them singletons. The sequencing used peripheral blood, collected from a patient treated with proton-based radiotherapy. These receptors all come from a woman aged 60 to 75 with cholangiocarcinoma. Some clones in this sample may be carry-over from other donors' samples.

The V call is TRBV5-3, the J call TRBJ1-1; D is undetermined. TRBV5-3 qualifies as an ORF whose function is uncertain. Trimming shortened V by 3 bases and J by 4 bases, and 22 bases separated the two germline ends. CDR3 length: 17 amino acids. The CDR3: CARSCLKVPRTSTEAFF. The CDR3 DNA reads TGTGCCAGAAGCTGCTTGAAGGTGCCTCGGACTAGCACTGAAGCTTTCTTT.

The chain uses TRBV18 and TRBJ1-3; no clear D. The ends were cut back, 3 bases at V and 0 bases at J, with 9 bases in the middle. Per the germline V gene, CDR1 is KGHSH and CDR2 is LQKENI. CDR3 size: 15 residues. The DNA of the CDR3 is TGTGCCAGCTCACCTGACGGTTACTCTGGAAACACCATATATTTT. Amino acids: CASSPDGYSGNTIYF. Supplemented by reference TRBV18 and TRBJ1-3, the full variable domain reads NAGVMQNPRHLVRRRGQEARLRCSPMKGHSHVYWYRQLPEEGLKFMVYLQKENIIDESGMPKERFSAEFPKEGPSILRIQQVVRGDSAAYFCASSPDGYSGNTIYFGEGSWLTVV.

The chain couples TRBV6-1 to TRBJ2-7; 11 bases are shared with TRBD2. Germline-derived CDR1 and CDR2 are MNHNS and SASEGT. This CDR3 has 14 amino acids. V trimming: 4 bases; J trimming: 6 bases; junction bases outside the gene matches: 5. CDR3 protein: CASSGLAGGIEQYF. Here the CDR3 DNA reads TGTGCCAGCAGTGGGCTAGCGGGGGGTATCGAGCAGTACTTC.

The chain employs TRBV6-5 and TRBJ1-1, with D perhaps TRBD1 (6 bases). Trimming removed 4 bases at V and 9 bases at J, with 12 bases between. This CDR3 is built from 12 residues. Per germline, CDR1 MNHEY and CDR2 SVGAGI. CDR3 in DNA: TGTGCCAGCAGTTCCAGGGGTGCCCAAGCTTTCTTT. Protein sequence: CASSSRGAQAFF.

V and J are TRBV19 and TRBJ2-2; D gene uncertain. CDR1 and CDR2 from the germline V gene are LNHDA and SQIVND (reference sequence). Trimming removed 4 bases from V and 6 bases from J, with 21 bases in between. The CDR3 extends over 17 amino acids. CDR3 sequence: CASSTPIVTLNAGELFF. DNA of the CDR3: TGTGCCAGTAGTACACCTATCGTCACGCTTAACGCCGGGGAGCTGTTTTTT.

The chain couples TRBV2 to TRBJ2-4; either TRBD1 or TRBD2 may supply D (5 bases each). V shed 4 bases and J shed 5 bases, with 21 bases lying between them. Germline V lookup: CDR1 SNHLY, CDR2 FYNNEI. The CDR3 length is 17 residues. The CDR3 coding sequence is TGTGCCAGCAGTGTTGTCCCCTACGGTATGGGGGAAAACATTCAGTACTTC. Translation gives CASSVVPYGMGENIQYF.

The rearrangement uses TRBV5-1 and TRBJ1-6, with 8 positions matching TRBD1. The V and J ends lost 4 bases and 6 bases, in that order; junction bases with no gene match: 12. The CDR3 runs 17 residues. The V gene's germline CDR1 is SGHRS and CDR2 YFSETQ. The CDR3 spells CASSQPDTTGVNSPLHF. The CDR3 DNA is TGCGCCAGCAGCCAACCTGATACGACAGGGGTTAATTCACCCCTCCACTTT.

The chain carries TRBV18 and TRBJ1-2; D gene uncertain. The CDR3 loop spans 17 amino acids. Germline V gene lookup returns CDR1 KGHSH and CDR2 LQKENI. Trimming left V 2 bases short and J 5 bases short, with 21 bases between. The CDR3 DNA is TGTGCCAGCTCACCAACGGGAGGGCAGACCTTGTCATATGGCTACACCTTC. It is translated as CASSPTGGQTLSYGYTF. Full variable domain (outside the CDR3, taken from reference TRBV18 and TRBJ1-2): NAGVMQNPRHLVRRRGQEARLRCSPMKGHSHVYWYRQLPEEGLKFMVYLQKENIIDESGMPKERFSAEFPKEGPSILRIQQVVRGDSAAYFCASSPTGGQTLSYGYTFGSGTRLTVV.

The V gene is TRBV27, the J gene TRBJ2-5, with D possibly being TRBD2 (6 bases). This CDR3 spans 14 amino acids. Germline loops: CDR1 MNHEY, CDR2 SMNVEV (reference sequence). V lost 6 bases and J lost 2, with 13 bases in between. The CDR3 reads CASSTLSGQETQYF. The DNA for the CDR3 is TGTGCCAGCAGCACACTGAGCGGGCAAGAGACCCAGTACTTC.

This clone was picked up one time. The V and J genes are TRBV11-2 and TRBJ2-5; TRBD2 agrees at 12 bases. After removal of 5 bases from V and 6 bases from J, the junction contained 4 bases not matched to a gene. Germline values: CDR1 SGHAT, CDR2 FQNNGV. The CDR3 runs 14 residues. Here the CDR3 DNA reads TGTGCCAGCAGCAGTACTAGCGGGGGGCAGACCCAGTACTTC. Its protein is CASSSTSGGQTQYF.

This clone has more than one count but fewer than ten. The V and J genes are TRBV7-9 and TRBJ1-1; D call uncertain. V gave up 2 bases and J gave up 8 bases, with 9 bases separating them. Per germline, CDR1 SEHNR and CDR2 FQNEAQ (reference sequence). The CDR3 sequence is 12 residues long. CDR3 nucleotides: TGTGCCAGCAGCTTACGACCCGGAGAAGCTTTCTTT. Its protein is CASSLRPGEAFF.

The chain joins TRBV11-2 to TRBJ2-7, with D perhaps TRBD1 (6 bases). V was trimmed by 1 base and J by 0 bases, leaving 7 bases between them. The germline gives CDR1 SGHAT, CDR2 FQNNGV. The CDR3 is 14 residues long. The CDR3 bases are TGTGCCAGCAGCTTAGTAGGGGGCTCCTACGAGCAGTACTTC. Its translation is CASSLVGGSYEQYF.

This sequence joins TRBV6-5 and TRBJ2-2; the match to TRBD1 covers 10 bases. There are 15 residues in the CDR3. CDR1 MNHEY and CDR2 SVGAGI come from the germline V gene. V dropped 6 bases and J dropped 5; count of bases not matched to a gene: 6. Written as DNA, the CDR3 is TGTGCCAGCAGACGGGACAGGGGAGGGACCGGGGAGCTGTTTTTT. The encoded protein is CASRRDRGGTGELFF.

The chain employs TRBV11-2 and TRBJ2-5; the D call may be TRBD1 or TRBD2 (5 bases each). The CDR3 has 17 residues. The germline V and J ends were trimmed by 4 bases and 5 bases, with 23 bases remaining between them. Germline V gene lookup returns CDR1 SGHAT and CDR2 FQNNGV. Here the CDR3 DNA reads TGTGCCAGCAGCTCGTTGATGGCAGGGACGTTTATCGAGACCCAGTACTTC. Translated: CASSSLMAGTFIETQYF. Using reference TRBV11-2 and TRBJ2-5 for the parts outside the CDR3, the full variable domain is EAGVAQSPRYKIIEKRQSVAFWCNPISGHATLYWYQQILGQGPKLLIQFQNNGVVDDSQLPKDRFSAERLKGVDSTLKIQPAKLEDSAVYLCASSSLMAGTFIETQYFGPGTRLLVL.

The genes are TRBV5-1 and TRBJ1-2; tentatively, D is TRBD1 (6 bases). CDR1 is SGHRS, CDR2 YFSETQ, per germline. Trimming left V 4 bases short and J 4 bases short, with 11 bases between. The CDR3 consists of 13 residues. The CDR3: CASSDGGAYGYTF. In DNA form, the CDR3 reads TGCGCCAGCAGCGATGGGGGCGCCTATGGCTACACCTTC.

This chain joins TRBV6-1 and TRBJ2-7; a weak D match, TRBD2 (6 bases). Germline V gives CDR1 MNHNS, CDR2 SASEGT. This CDR3 contains 12 residues. V lost 0 bases, J lost 9 bases, and 9 bases lay in between. The CDR3 sequence: CASSEAGGGQYF. The CDR3 nucleotides read TGTGCCAGCAGTGAAGCGGGGGGTGGGCAGTACTTC.

V and J are TRBV5-1 and TRBJ2-7; 7 positions agree with TRBD1. The CDR3 loop spans 14 amino acids. Germline CDR1 SGHRS, CDR2 YFSETQ. V was pared by 4 bases and J by 4 bases, with 8 bases of the junction left unmatched. CDR3 amino acids: CASSNRDREYEQYF. The CDR3 region has the DNA TGCGCCAGCAGCAACCGGGACAGAGAGTACGAGCAGTACTTC.

This clone has more than one count but fewer than ten. The chain combines TRBV6-1 with TRBJ2-7; 7 positions agree with TRBD1. The CDR3 is 13 residues long. CDR1 is MNHNS and CDR2 is SASEGT in the germline V gene. J was trimmed by 5 bases and V by 7 bases; bases with no gene match: 8. The CDR3 sequence is CASMKGGWNEQYF. In DNA form, the CDR3 reads TGTGCCAGCATGAAAGGGGGCTGGAACGAGCAGTACTTC.

The chain is built from TRBV7-3 and TRBJ1-3; D ambiguous. CDR1 and CDR2 (germline): SGHTA, FQGTGA. Trimming took off 1 base at V and 0 bases at J, with 7 bases between the two ends. The length of the CDR3 is 15 residues. Written as DNA, the CDR3 is TGTGCCAGCAGCTTAAGAGGGAGCTCTGGAAACACCATATATTTT. It specifies CASSLRGSSGNTIYF.

The rearrangement uses TRBV6-5 and TRBJ2-5; 8 bases map to TRBD2. Germline V gene sequence: CDR1 MNHEY, CDR2 SVGAGI. Unmatched junction bases numbered 6, after V lost 6 bases and J lost 0 bases. This CDR3 has 15 amino acids. The CDR3 loop reads CASSQGGGHQETQYF. The CDR3, as DNA: TGTGCCAGCAGCCAAGGCGGGGGGCACCAAGAGACCCAGTACTTC.

The genes are TRBV2 and TRBJ1-5; perhaps TRBD1 as D (5 bases). Germline CDR1 and CDR2: SNHLY and FYNNEI. CDR3 length equals 13 residues. V lost 5 bases and J 7 bases, leaving 12 bases between the germline ends. The CDR3 loop is CASSPGTPQPQHF. CDR3 DNA: TGTGCCAGCAGTCCCGGGACTCCCCAGCCCCAGCATTTT.

The chain recombines TRBV27 with TRBJ2-1, with 13 bases lining up with TRBD2. The CDR3 sequence is 16 residues long. J gave up 6 bases and V 6 bases, and 8 bases lay outside the gene matches. Germline values: CDR1 MNHEY, CDR2 SMNVEV (reference sequence). The CDR3 bases are TGTGCCAGCAGCCGCCCACTAGCGGGAGGGACCAATGAGCAGTTCTTC. It yields the protein CASSRPLAGGTNEQFF.

The chain joins TRBV7-8 to TRBJ1-3; D perhaps matches TRBD1 (5 bases). Trimming pared 5 bases from V and 4 bases from J, leaving 15 bases between. The CDR3 has 15 residues. CDR1 and CDR2 from the germline V gene are SGHVS and FQNEAQ. The CDR3 loop is CASSPEAGNGNTIYF. CDR3 DNA sequence: TGTGCCAGCAGCCCGGAGGCAGGGAACGGAAACACCATATATTTT.

The chain joins TRBV7-9 to TRBJ1-4, with D tentatively TRBD1 (5 bases). V dropped 9 bases and J dropped 0 bases, with 8 bases sitting between them. Germline V lookup: CDR1 SEHNR, CDR2 FQNEAQ (reference sequence). The CDR3 is 13 amino acids. In DNA, the CDR3 is TGTGCCAGTGGGGCGGCAACTAATGAAAAACTGTTTTTT. Residues: CASGAATNEKLFF. The entire variable domain, with the rest obtained from reference TRBV7-9 and TRBJ1-4, is as follows: DTGVSQNPRHKITKRGQNVTFRCDPISEHNRLYWYRQTLGQGPEFLTYFQNEAQLEKSRLLSDRFSAERPKGSFSTLEIQRTEQGDSAMYLCASGAATNEKLFFGSGTQLSVL.